The T cell receptor beta chain described here comes from a study of technical replicates of blood from a handful of donors. Clones were sequenced by immunoSEQ multiplex PCR, and TCRdb holds only the in-frame ones, with some missing. Found here are tens of thousands of clones, roughly 97% of them singletons; the top ten hold less than 0.35%. The specimen was T cells isolated from PBMCs. The TCR sequence derives from a human donor in good health.

CDR3 sequence (DNA): TGCGCCAGCAGCCAAGATCCCCAATTGGGCGGGAGTTCCAATGAGCAGTTCTTC. It yields the protein CASSQDPQLGGSSNEQFF. This chain connects TRBV4-3 to TRBJ2-1; 7 bases fit TRBD2. CDR1 LGHNA and CDR2 YSLEER come from the germline V gene. The CDR3 has 18 residues. V lost 0 bases, J lost 6 bases, and 14 bases stayed unmatched.